The 3 T cell receptor beta chains below all came from one sample that was sequenced in a study of identical twins (dated by TCRdb to about 2016). Libraries came from 5' RACE. TCRdb records Illumina HiSeq 2000 as the sequencer. TCRdb passed the public sequencing reads through fastp at Q25 and MiXCR, retaining productive beta sequences. Each CDR3 protein appears once, grouped with its most common genes and DNA. The sample table records about 550,000 distinct CDR3 sequences; approximately 20% of these occur just once. More than 0.4% of the sample belongs to the ten largest clones. These data also featured in a second study, about yellow fever vaccine responses in identical twins.

The sample comprised CD4+ T cells sorted from blood. All receptors derive from a woman younger than 30 in good health.

The rearrangement joins TRBV5-1 to TRBJ2-1, with a possible D match to TRBD1 (6 bases). The CDR3 contains 14 residues. Trimming took off 6 bases at V and 6 bases at J, with 16 bases between the two ends. The germline V gene has CDR1 SGHRS and CDR2 YFSETQ. The CDR3 region is CASNRDKSVNEQFF. The DNA for the CDR3 is TGCGCCAGCAACCGGGACAAGTCTGTCAATGAGCAGTTCTTC. The full variable domain, rest sourced from reference TRBV5-1 and TRBJ2-1, is KAGVTQTPRYLIKTRGQQVTLSCSPISGHRSVSWYQQTPGQGLQFLFEYFSETQRNKGNFPGRFSGRQFSNSRSEMNVSTLELGDSALYLCASNRDKSVNEQFFGPGTRLTVL.

Only a few counts were recorded for this clonotype. V is TRBV10-2 and J is TRBJ1-1; D is ambiguous. From germline, CDR1 is WSHSY and CDR2 SAAADI. CDR3 length equals 14 residues. The V gene lost 2 bases and the J gene lost 1 base, with 8 bases spanning the gap. The CDR3 coding sequence is TGCGCCAGCAGTGAGAGTGGGAGGAACACTGAAGCTTTCTTT. Translating it yields CASSESGRNTEAFF.

The chain uses TRBV12-3 or TRBV12-4 and TRBJ2-1, with 7 bases that match TRBD1. Trimming took 3 bases from V and 2 from J; bases not matched to a gene: 4. The CDR3 runs to 15 residues. The CDR3 loop is CASSFGQVAYNEQFF. The CDR3 nucleotides are TGTGCCAGCAGTTTTGGACAGGTAGCCTACAATGAGCAGTTCTTC.